This TCR beta chain was identified in a study of blood T cell repertoires in COVID-19. Study-level information: COVID-19 samples collected from the United States, Italy and Spain covered acute and convalescent phases. Sample material is recorded as cDNA or gDNA derived from T cells, B-cell-depleted T cells, or PBMCs.

This CDR3 contains 14 residues. Germline assignment: CDR1 MNHEY and CDR2 SMNVEV (reference sequence). The junction had 6 bases not matched to a gene; V was cut back by 5 bases and J by 2 bases. Authors' processing steps: By means of reference gene primer amplification, nucleated cell counts were estimated. Profiling relied on immunoSEQ multiplex PCR, and the TCRdb table lists in-frame clones only, not all of them. V and J calls plus clone size are reproduced from that table; the DNA served to infer D and trimming. The data contain around 100,000 clones, about nine tenths of them seen just once; the ten biggest clones take up 5.1%.

The receptor was derived from a man aged 50 or older with acute or convalescent COVID-19. The sequenced sample was peripheral blood. This chain links TRBV27 with TRBJ2-7, with 7 bases matching TRBD1. This chain's CDR3 is CASSKDRPPYEQYF. The CDR3 DNA reads TGTGCCAGCAGTAAGGACAGGCCGCCCTACGAGCAGTACTTC.